This TCR beta chain came from a study of shared clonotypes between healthy human individuals. The study, taken as a whole, reports: A small donor pool kept down the genetic and exposure-history diversity that was represented.

J lost 4 bases, V lost 2 bases, and 6 bases had no gene match. The germline CDR1 and CDR2 sequences are SGHTA and FQGTGA. CDR3 length equals 16 residues. This clone was observed once. The antigen remains undetermined. The test was conducted at deep level. Original data processing: Junction-only immunoSEQ sequences carried no quality scores, so filtering differed. The assay was immunoSEQ multiplex PCR, and TCRdb's table has in-frame clones only and misses some. V, J and clone size reflect that table, while D and trimming were determined from the DNA. The data show about 1.1 million clones, with 70% to 85% seen just once and approximately 0.9% held by the top ten. Those who donated, Caucasian adults without exception, all lived in Nashville, Tennessee.

This clonotype was obtained from a man in his late teens or twenties in good health. Some clones in this sample may be carry-over from other donors' samples. This chain links TRBV7-3 with TRBJ2-2; 8 nucleotides agree with TRBD2. The source material was memory CD4+ T cells from PBMCs. Subset reported: CD45RA-negative fraction. The CDR3 nucleotides read TGTGCCAGCAGCTTAGTCGGGGGGGCCGCCACCGGGGAGCTGTTTTTT. Protein product: CASSLVGGAATGELFF.